This entry is about one T cell receptor (beta chain). The antigen is unknown. CDR3 length: 17 residues. Germline CDR1 MNHNY, CDR2 SVGAGI (reference sequence). The ends were cut back, 5 bases at V and 1 base at J, with 15 bases in the middle. The data originate from a study of T-cell memory formation after mild COVID-19. Each CDR3 protein gets one entry after TCRdb re-called the 5' RACE reads with MiXCR. This sample has hundreds of thousands of distinct CDR3 sequences, with around 25% found just once. Study observations and caveats: Later expanders leaned CD4+, whereas clones that contracted between day 15 and 85 were balanced CD4/CD8. Largely, contracting CD4+ clones fell within CM and EM, and contracting CD8+ clones within EMRA.

This TCR was sampled from an adult woman who had mild COVID-19 (a few samples of this study predate the infection). Cell type and time point are not known. The gene calls are TRBV6-6 and TRBJ2-6, with a tentative D call TRBD2 (6 bases). Sequencing was done on a sample of PBMCs or a T cell subset sorted from them (not recorded which). The CDR3 reads CASSPGRRVSGANVLTF. The CDR3 DNA reads as TGTGCCAGCAGTCCCGGTCGGAGGGTTTCTGGGGCCAACGTCCTGACTTTC.